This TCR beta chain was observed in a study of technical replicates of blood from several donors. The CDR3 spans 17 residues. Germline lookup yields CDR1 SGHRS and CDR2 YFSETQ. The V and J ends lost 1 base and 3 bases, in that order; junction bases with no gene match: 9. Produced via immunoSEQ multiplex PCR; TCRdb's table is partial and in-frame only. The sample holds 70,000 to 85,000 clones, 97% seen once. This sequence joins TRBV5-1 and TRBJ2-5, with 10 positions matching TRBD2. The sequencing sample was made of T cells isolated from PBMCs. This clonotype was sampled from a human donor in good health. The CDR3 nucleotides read TGCGCCAGCAGCTTGAAGGCTAGCGGGGGTAAGGAAGAGACCCAGTACTTC. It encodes CASSLKASGGKEETQYF.